This T cell receptor (beta chain) was sequenced in a study of Ad26.COV2.S vaccination and SARS-CoV-2 variants. General observations from the study: Vaccine and placebo recipients had similar non-spike TCR breadth. Following vaccination, spike-specific CD8+ and CD4+ T cell responses reportedly exhibited substantial breadth. Compared with placebo recipients, vaccine recipients had higher spike-specific TCR breadth.

In this sample, this clone turned up once. The antigen remains unidentified. Assay used: immunoSEQ multiplex PCR; TCRdb lists only in-frame clones, some missing. The sample lists 100,000 or so clones; around three quarters were seen once. V lost 2 bases to trimming and J lost 2 bases; unmatched junction nucleotides: 12. Germline V lookup: CDR1 SGDLS, CDR2 YYNGEE. The CDR3 is made up of 18 amino acids. The sequence came from a human donor who had recovered from COVID-19. The chain recombines TRBV9 with TRBJ2-1; the match to TRBD1 covers 8 bases. Sequences were derived from peripheral blood, sampled after recovery from COVID-19. CDR3 nucleotides: TGTGCCAGCAGCGTTGGTATCTTCGGGACAGGCCCCTACAATGAGCAGTTCTTC. This translates into CASSVGIFGTGPYNEQFF.